One sample yielded the 26 T cell receptor beta chains listed below, sequenced in a study of T cell repertoires in cytomegalovirus infection. TCRdb used MiXCR to reprocess the reads, holding one entry per CDR3 protein. Of about 150,000 distinct CDR3 sequences in the sample, around 20% were seen once. The sequenced sample consisted of PBMCs. Receptors were obtained from a human donor in good health (CMV status not recorded). Some clones in this sample may be carry-over from other donors' samples.

The chain has TRBV12-3 or TRBV12-4 and TRBJ2-5, with a weak D call TRBD2 (6 bases). The CDR3 runs to 16 residues. V was trimmed by 4 bases and J by 1 base, leaving 16 bases between them. The CDR3 DNA sequence: TGTGCCAGCAGTTCCCAGCTAGCGCTGAGCCAAGAGACCCAGTACTTC. The encoded protein is CASSSQLALSQETQYF.

This clonotype was observed at least ten times. The chain couples TRBV7-9 to TRBJ1-2, with D unclear. The V end was cut by 4 bases, the J end by 8 bases, with 14 bases between. Per germline, CDR1 SEHNR and CDR2 FQNEAQ (reference sequence). The CDR3 consists of 13 residues. The DNA of the CDR3 is TGTGCCAGCAGCTGGAGGGCCCAGAGAGGCTACACCTTC. It encodes CASSWRAQRGYTF.

This clonotype was recorded a few times. The rearrangement uses TRBV24-1 and TRBJ2-5; 8 bases fit TRBD1. CDR1 and CDR2 from the germline V gene are KGHDR and SFDVKD. The CDR3 extends over 17 amino acids. J gave up 2 bases and V 2 bases, and 9 bases lay outside the gene matches. The CDR3 reads CATSDSPWTGTQETQYF. The CDR3 coding sequence is TGTGCCACCAGTGATTCCCCATGGACAGGGACTCAAGAGACCCAGTACTTC.

The chain links TRBV7-8 to TRBJ1-1; D is unresolved. V gave up 0 bases and J gave up 3 bases, with 5 bases separating them. Germline V gene sequence: CDR1 SGHVS, CDR2 FQNEAQ. This CDR3 is 13 amino acids long. CDR3: CASSLADHTEAFF. For the CDR3, the DNA is TGTGCCAGCAGCTTAGCGGATCACACTGAAGCTTTCTTT.

In its sample, this clonotype was seen a few times. The chain links TRBV28 to TRBJ2-5; D is ambiguous. Between the trimmed V and J ends, which lost 6 bases and 2 bases, there was a span of 13 bases. This CDR3 is 14 amino acids long. CDR1 and CDR2 (germline): MDHEN, SYDVKM. The CDR3, as DNA: TGTGCCAGCAGCCCGATTCCCAATCAAGAGACCCAGTACTTC. It specifies CASSPIPNQETQYF. The whole variable domain, filled in from reference TRBV28 and TRBJ2-5, reads DVKVTQSSRYLVKRTGEKVFLECVQDMDHENMFWYRQDPGLGLRLIYFSYDVKMKEKGDIPEGYSVSREKKERFSLILESASTNQTSMYLCASSPIPNQETQYFGPGTRLLVL.

A remark on this clonotype: The junction and the germline gene differ at one end; a read error may be behind it. This chain joins TRBV5-3 and TRBJ2-5; 12 nucleotides line up with TRBD2. TRBV5-3 is designated an ORF whose function remains uncertain. CDR3 length equals 16 residues. CDR3 sequence (DNA): TGTGCCAGCAGCTTCCGGACTAGCGGGGTAGAAGAGACCCAGTACTTC. Amino acids: CASSFRTSGVEETQYF.

This clonotype was observed many times. The genes are TRBV5-5 and TRBJ1-2; D not certain. V dropped 0 bases and J dropped 2 bases, with 8 bases sitting between them. The CDR3 runs 14 residues. From germline, CDR1 is SGHKS and CDR2 YYEKEE (reference sequence). CDR3 in amino acids: CASSLALLNYGYTF. The CDR3 DNA sequence: TGTGCCAGCAGCTTGGCTCTTCTAAACTATGGCTACACCTTC.

This clonotype was seen a handful of times. This chain uses TRBV13 with TRBJ2-1, with TRBD2 matching over 8 bases. V shed 4 bases, J shed 7 bases, and the junction held 9 bases outside the gene matches. The CDR3 runs to 15 residues. CDR1 and CDR2 from the germline V gene are PRHDT and FYEKMQ (reference sequence). CDR3 sequence reads: CASSSSGTRGNEQFF. CDR3 sequence (DNA): TGTGCCAGCAGCTCCTCCGGGACTAGGGGAAATGAGCAGTTCTTC.

Only a few counts were recorded for this clonotype. V gene TRBV5-7 combines with J gene TRBJ2-1; a weak D match, TRBD1 (6 bases). TRBV5-7 is an open reading frame whose function is uncertain. Trimming removed 2 bases from V and 6 bases from J, with 18 bases in between. This CDR3 spans 16 amino acids. The CDR3 loop reads CASSLVQTGIGNEQFF. As DNA, the CDR3 is TGTGCCAGCAGCTTAGTCCAAACAGGGATTGGCAATGAGCAGTTCTTC.

This clonotype was seen only a few times. A much larger clone lies one base from this, so it may be a read error. In DNA form, the CDR3 reads TGTGCCAGCAGCTTCGGGACCGGGGAGCTGTTTTTT. Translation: CASSFGTGELFF. J is TRBJ2-2 and V is TRBV5-6; D is uncertain. Deletions cut 2 bases from V and 5 bases from J, with 4 bases between. Germline V gives CDR1 SGHDT, CDR2 YYEEEE. The CDR3 has 12 residues.

The genes are TRBV13 and TRBJ2-7, with 9 positions matching TRBD1. The CDR3 covers 15 residues. Losses at the gene ends were 5 bases for V and 2 bases for J; bases not matched to a gene: 7. The germline V gene has CDR1 PRHDT and CDR2 FYEKMQ (reference sequence). The CDR3 region is CASSQTRQGAYEQYF. The DNA of the CDR3 is TGTGCCAGCAGCCAAACAAGACAGGGGGCCTACGAGCAGTACTTC. Together with reference TRBV13 and TRBJ2-7, the CDR3 gives the full variable domain: AAGVIQSPRHLIKEKRETATLKCYPIPRHDTVYWYQQGPGQDPQFLISFYEKMQSDKGSIPDRFSAQQFSDYHSELNMSSLELGDSALYFCASSQTRQGAYEQYFGPGTRLTVT.

The chain links TRBV6-2 or TRBV6-3 to TRBJ2-7, with D tentatively TRBD1 or TRBD2 (5 bases each). V shed 8 bases and J shed 0 bases, with 11 bases lying between them. Germline CDR1 and CDR2: MNHEY and SVGEGT. The CDR3 is made up of 13 amino acids. Here the CDR3 DNA reads TGTGCCAGCCGGGACGCGGACTCCTACGAGCAGTACTTC. Residues: CASRDADSYEQYF.

Only a few counts were recorded for this clonotype. The CDR3 protein is CASSLGGTGVADTQYF. CDR3 DNA: TGTGCCAGCAGCTTAGGCGGGACAGGGGTTGCAGATACGCAGTATTTT. This chain joins TRBV7-6 and TRBJ2-3, with TRBD1 matching over 10 bases. CDR3 size: 16 residues. Germline trimming cut 1 base from V and 4 bases from J; bases unmatched to any gene: 5. Germline CDR1 reads SGHVS; CDR2 reads FNYEAQ.

The rearrangement links TRBV9 to TRBJ1-6; 7 nucleotides agree with TRBD1. V dropped 0 bases and J dropped 7; count of bases not matched to a gene: 4. CDR1 is SGDLS and CDR2 is YYNGEE in the germline V gene. The CDR3 covers 15 residues. CDR3 bases: TGTGCCAGCAGCGTAGGAACAGGGGCAAATTCACCCCTCCACTTT. This encodes CASSVGTGANSPLHF.

This clonotype has just a few counts. In DNA form, the CDR3 reads TGTGCCAGCAGTTTAAAGGACAGGGGCGGCTATGGCTACACCTTC. Its translation: CASSLKDRGGYGYTF. The chain links TRBV6-8 to TRBJ1-2; TRBD1 matches at 9 bases. Germline-derived CDR1 and CDR2 are MNHGY and SAAAGT. Germline trimming cut 4 bases from V and 4 bases from J; bases unmatched to any gene: 7. The CDR3 length is 15 residues.

This clonotype was picked up a small number of times. The rearrangement links TRBV6-5 to TRBJ1-6; 10 bases line up with TRBD1. Germline CDR1 MNHEY, CDR2 SVGAGI. J lost 11 bases, V lost 5 bases, and 9 bases had no gene match. CDR3 length equals 15 residues. The CDR3 nucleotides read TGTGCCAGCAGTCGGCCGGGACAGGGGTGGCCACCCCTCCACTTT. It yields the protein CASSRPGQGWPPLHF.

This clonotype showed up just a few times. The chain combines TRBV20-1 with TRBJ2-5; the D is unclear. Trimming stripped 6 bases from V and 2 bases from J, with 16 bases between. The germline V gene encodes CDR1 DFQATT and CDR2 SNEGSKA (reference sequence). The CDR3 totals 14 residues. The CDR3 nucleotides read TGCAGTGCCCGCAGGCCGTACCATCAAGAGACCCAGTACTTC. This translates into CSARRPYHQETQYF.

Comments on this clonotype: Compared with germline, one end of the junction differs, possibly owing to a read error. This chain links TRBV5-5 with TRBJ2-1, with TRBD2 matching over 8 bases. The germline gives CDR1 SGHKS, CDR2 YYEKEE (reference sequence). The CDR3 is 15 amino acids. The CDR3 DNA follows: TGTGACAGCAGCCCCCGGGAGGGAGGTGTGGATGAGCAGTTCTTC. Protein: CDSSPREGGVDEQFF.

At least ten counts were recorded for this clonotype. CDR3 coding DNA: TGTGCCAGCAGCTTAGGCGAGGGCAATCAGCCCCAGCATTTT. It translates to CASSLGEGNQPQHF. This chain connects TRBV7-2 to TRBJ1-5; D unresolved. The CDR3 has 14 residues. CDR1 is SGHTA and CDR2 is FQGNSA in the germline V gene. Trimming left V 1 base short and J 2 bases short, with 6 bases between.

Ten or more counts support this clonotype. V usage is TRBV28 and J usage is TRBJ1-6; 7 bases agree with TRBD1. Trimming took 6 bases from V and 2 from J; bases not matched to a gene: 4. From germline, CDR1 is MDHEN and CDR2 SYDVKM. This CDR3 has 15 amino acids. The CDR3 sequence: CASSHGTAYNSPLHF. The CDR3 nucleotides read TGTGCCAGCAGCCACGGGACAGCCTATAATTCACCCCTCCACTTT.

This clonotype was seen at least ten times. This sequence joins TRBV11-2 and TRBJ2-1; a possible D gene is TRBD1 (6 bases). CDR1 is SGHAT, CDR2 FQNNGV, per germline. V gave up 6 bases and J gave up 7 bases, with 13 bases separating them. CDR3 size: 13 residues. CDR3 loop: CASRRLQGNEQFF. CDR3 DNA sequence: TGTGCCAGCAGGCGCTTACAGGGAAATGAGCAGTTCTTC.

This clonotype was picked up many times. This chain links TRBV24-1 with TRBJ2-1, with TRBD1 matching over 7 bases. Germline CDR1 KGHDR, CDR2 SFDVKD. The CDR3 contains 17 residues. Losses at the gene ends were 2 bases for V and 2 bases for J; bases not matched to a gene: 8. CDR3 coding DNA: TGTGCCACCAGTGATTCAAAACAGGGGTACCCCTACAATGAGCAGTTCTTC. The encoded protein is CATSDSKQGYPYNEQFF.

This clonotype was seen a few times. The chain couples TRBV14 to TRBJ2-1; D is ambiguous. The ends were cut back, 4 bases at V and 9 bases at J, with 10 bases in the middle. The CDR3 has 12 residues. Germline V CDR1 and CDR2: SGHDN, FVKESK. In DNA, the CDR3 is TGTGCCAGCAGCCGGGATTTCCTTGAGCAGTTCTTC. Amino acids: CASSRDFLEQFF.

The chain joins TRBV6-2 or TRBV6-3 to TRBJ2-3; a weak D match, TRBD1 (5 bases). Germline loops: CDR1 MNHEY, CDR2 SVGEGT. CDR3 length: 15 residues. Trimming pared 6 bases from V and 1 base from J, leaving 14 bases between. The CDR3 nucleotides are TGTGCCAGCAGATCTCAGGGTTGGGGCACAGATACGCAGTATTTT. This translates into CASRSQGWGTDTQYF.

This clonotype was counted between two and nine times. At one end the junction does not follow the germline gene, possibly because of a read error. This rearrangement joins TRBV12-3 or TRBV12-4 to TRBJ1-2; a possible D gene is TRBD1 (5 bases). CDR3 length equals 14 residues. The CDR3 spells CVSSSQGMGYGYTF. CDR3 bases: TGTGTCAGCAGTTCCCAGGGTATGGGCTATGGCTACACCTTC.

This clonotype has just one count. The chain joins TRBV14 to TRBJ1-1; 8 nucleotides line up with TRBD1. The CDR3 loop spans 14 amino acids. The V segment lost 5 bases and the J segment 4 bases; nucleotides outside the gene matches: 6. CDR1 and CDR2 from the germline V gene are SGHDN and FVKESK. Here the CDR3 DNA reads TGTGCCAGCAGCATCCAGGGGGCAATCACTGAAGCTTTCTTT. It translates to CASSIQGAITEAFF.